This TCR beta chain was sequenced during a study of CD8 T cells in Susac syndrome. V gave up 7 bases and J gave up 7 bases, with 14 bases separating them. The germline gives CDR1 SNHLY, CDR2 FYNNEI. The CDR3 totals 13 residues. RNA amounts of roughly 0.45 to 1 ug underwent reverse transcription with random hexamers. MiXCR was run by TCRdb on the immunoSEQ multiplex PCR reads, yielding one entry per CDR3 protein. The sample shows fewer than 350,000 distinct CDR3 sequences, 70% to 90% of them seen only once. The TCR comes from a human donor with multiple sclerosis. This sequence joins TRBV2 and TRBJ2-1, with D perhaps TRBD2 (5 bases). The specimen was CD8+ T cells from PBMCs. The CDR3 sequence: CASTDFGLNEQFF. The DNA of the CDR3 is TGTGCCAGCACGGACTTCGGGTTGAATGAGCAGTTCTTC.